This T cell receptor beta chain was sequenced during a study of cytomegalovirus exposure and HLA in healthy donors. Study-wide findings and caveats: Earlier analysis found most TCR beta V segments productive about 87% or about 30% of the time.

Primers: 60 Vbeta forward and 13 Jbeta reverse. This table comes from immunoSEQ multiplex PCR, and its TCRdb copy is limited to in-frame clones, with some not included. In the table there are about 160,000 clones, more than 60% of which are singletons. A word on this clone: What it binds is not known.

Trimming left V 7 bases short and J 10 bases short, with 22 bases between. The CDR3 consists of 14 residues. CDR1 is SGHTA and CDR2 is FQGNSA in the germline V gene. The material sequenced was PBMCs. The chain has TRBV7-2 and TRBJ2-5; tentative D call: TRBD2 (6 bases). The TCR sequence derives from a young woman in good health and CMV-seronegative. In DNA form, the CDR3 reads TGTGCCAGCACGACCGGGACTGGGTGGGTGGGCCAGTACTTC. Residues: CASTTGTGWVGQYF.